Presented here are 30 T cell receptor beta chains from one specimen sequenced in a study of blood T cell repertoires in COVID-19 (dated by TCRdb to 2020 to 2021). The method was the immunoSEQ multiplex PCR assay. TCRdb stores this immuneACCESS table with in-frame sequences only. Part of the clones is absent; in the studies checked, under half of the shortfall reflects unresolved V genes, and no reason is known for the rest. This sample comprises about 87,000 clones, 70% to 85% of them detected only once. The top ten clones comprise roughly 4.2% of the sample. Sample: peripheral blood. Receptor source: a woman in her forties or fifties with acute or convalescent COVID-19.

CDR3 bases: TGTGCCAGCAGTGAAAGTACCGGTGCAACTAATGAAAAACTGTTTTTT. Encoded protein: CASSESTGATNEKLFF. The chain couples TRBV6-1 to TRBJ1-4; D remains unclear. Trimming stripped 2 bases from V and 0 bases from J, with 10 bases between. CDR1 MNHNS and CDR2 SASEGT come from the germline V gene. The CDR3 is 16 amino acids.

The rearrangement uses TRBV28 and TRBJ1-2; D possibly corresponds to TRBD1 (5 bases). The germline V and J ends were trimmed by 2 bases and 5 bases, with 15 bases remaining between them. Germline CDR1 is MDHEN and CDR2 is SYDVKM. The CDR3 totals 15 residues. CDR3 nucleotides: TGTGCCAGCAGTTTAAAGGCCCCGGGGGTATATGGCTACACCTTC. Its protein is CASSLKAPGVYGYTF.

V gene TRBV18 combines with J gene TRBJ2-2; the D gene is possibly TRBD1 (5 bases). CDR3 length: 14 amino acids. Germline V lookup: CDR1 KGHSH, CDR2 LQKENI. The ends were cut back, 5 bases at V and 2 bases at J, with 9 bases in the middle. The CDR3 spells CASSRQGNTGELFF. The CDR3 DNA is TGTGCCAGCTCAAGGCAGGGAAACACCGGGGAGCTGTTTTTT.

The CDR3 is CATRQSGEAPEAFF. CDR3 DNA sequence: TGTGCCACCAGGCAATCCGGGGAGGCCCCTGAAGCTTTCTTT. The genes are TRBV24-1 and TRBJ1-1; D is unresolved. The CDR3 covers 14 residues. Germline V gene lookup returns CDR1 KGHDR and CDR2 SFDVKD. V lost 7 bases to trimming and J lost 6 bases, with 17 bases between them.

The chain couples TRBV5-4 to TRBJ2-5; possibly TRBD2 for D (5 bases). The CDR3 totals 11 residues. The germline gives CDR1 SGHNT, CDR2 YYREEE (reference sequence). The CDR3 DNA reads as TGTGCTTGGGCAGCGGCGGAGACCCAGTACTTC. Amino acids: CAWAAAETQYF.

This chain links TRBV4-3 with TRBJ2-3, with D perhaps TRBD2 (6 bases). With 1 base removed from V and 2 bases from J, the gap between germline ends came to 22 bases. The CDR3 is 19 amino acids. Germline V gives CDR1 LGHNA, CDR2 YSLEER. The CDR3 here is CASSQVLRGTAGNTDTQYF. The CDR3, as DNA: TGCGCCAGCAGCCAAGTCCTCCGGGGGACGGCCGGCAACACAGATACGCAGTATTTT.

The J gene is TRBJ1-2, the V gene TRBV6-5; 10 nucleotides align to TRBD1. CDR3 length equals 15 residues. The J segment lost 2 bases and the V segment lost 5 bases, leaving 5 bases of the junction unmatched. CDR1 and CDR2 from the germline V gene are MNHEY and SVGAGI. This CDR3 is CASSPSTGGNYGYTF. The CDR3 DNA reads TGTGCCAGCAGTCCCTCGACAGGGGGCAACTATGGCTACACCTTC.

This clone was counted only a few times. This chain joins TRBV7-2 and TRBJ2-7; TRBD2 is a possible D gene (7 bases). Deletions cut 5 bases from V and 2 bases from J, with 19 bases between. Germline V gives CDR1 SGHTA, CDR2 FQGNSA. The CDR3 has 16 residues. The CDR3 region is CASSQAGGPWAYEQYF. CDR3 sequence (DNA): TGTGCCAGCAGCCAAGCCGGGGGGCCATGGGCCTACGAGCAGTACTTC.

This chain joins TRBV7-9 and TRBJ1-6; perhaps TRBD1 as D (5 bases). This CDR3 is built from 14 residues. V was shortened by 4 bases and J by 5 bases, with 9 bases between the two germline ends. CDR1 is SEHNR and CDR2 is FQNEAQ in the germline V gene (reference sequence). CDR3 coding DNA: TGTGCCAGCAGCTCGGACACCAATAATTCACCCCTCCACTTT. Its translation: CASSSDTNNSPLHF.

The genes are TRBV9 and TRBJ1-3; TRBD1 matches 7 bases. Germline V CDR1 and CDR2: SGDLS, YYNGEE. After removal of 4 bases from V and 0 bases from J, the junction contained 7 bases not matched to a gene. The CDR3 is made up of 16 amino acids. This CDR3 is CASSTTGFISGNTIYF. The CDR3 bases are TGTGCCAGCAGCACGACAGGGTTCATCTCTGGAAACACCATATATTTT.

CDR3: CASSSFRLLGAEAFF. For the CDR3, the DNA is TGTGCCAGCAGCTCGTTCCGCCTCCTGGGCGCTGAAGCTTTCTTT. This rearrangement joins TRBV3-1 (or the pseudogene TRBV3-2) to TRBJ1-1; D not resolved. Trimming removed 5 bases at V and 6 bases at J, with 19 bases between. CDR3 length: 15 amino acids. The germline V gene encodes CDR1 LGHDT and CDR2 YNNKEL (reference sequence).

This chain joins TRBV7-2 and TRBJ1-1, with TRBD1 matching over 8 bases. The V gene end was trimmed by 1 base and the J gene end by 0 bases; junction bases not matched to a gene: 7. The CDR3 is made up of 17 amino acids. Germline V CDR1 and CDR2: SGHTA, FQGNSA. CDR3 amino acids: CASSLGGNRGMNTEAFF. The CDR3 coding sequence is TGTGCCAGCAGCTTAGGAGGAAACAGGGGGATGAACACTGAAGCTTTCTTT.

The J gene is TRBJ1-2, the V gene TRBV19; D perhaps matches TRBD1 (6 bases). Germline CDR1 and CDR2: LNHDA and SQIVND (reference sequence). V lost 7 bases to trimming and J lost 2 bases, with 11 bases between them. The CDR3 spans 13 residues. The DNA for the CDR3 is TGTGCCAGTACCCGGACAGACAACTATGGCTACACCTTC. It specifies CASTRTDNYGYTF.

The chain carries TRBV28 and TRBJ1-1; TRBD1 might be the D (5 bases). The CDR3 is 13 residues long. CDR1 and CDR2 (germline): MDHEN, SYDVKM. Trimming shortened V by 6 bases and J by 1 base, and 9 bases separated the two germline ends. The CDR3 DNA reads as TGTGCCAGCAGCGAGACAGCGAACACTGAAGCTTTCTTT. Protein: CASSETANTEAFF.

The chain is built from TRBV21-1 and TRBJ2-5; TRBD1 is taken as the D call from the table, unchecked against the DNA. TRBV21-1 is given as a pseudogene. There are 18 residues in the CDR3. CDR3 bases: TGTGCCAGCAGCAACGCACCCCCGGGACAGGGATCAAAAGAGACCCAGTACTTC. It codes for CASSNAPPGQGSKETQYF.

This sequence joins TRBV7-9 and TRBJ1-1; D is unresolved. V lost 1 base and J lost 1, with 7 bases in between. The CDR3 consists of 14 residues. Germline values: CDR1 SEHNR, CDR2 FQNEAQ (reference sequence). For the CDR3, the DNA is TGTGCCAGCAGCTTAGAGGCAGGGAACACTGAAGCTTTCTTT. Translated: CASSLEAGNTEAFF.

The CDR3 spells CASRLQGVGNQPQHF. The CDR3 nucleotides are TGTGCCAGTAGGTTACAGGGTGTAGGCAATCAGCCCCAGCATTTT. This sequence joins TRBV19 and TRBJ1-5; D is possibly TRBD1 (6 bases). V gave up 6 bases and J gave up 2 bases, with 14 bases separating them. Germline lookup yields CDR1 LNHDA and CDR2 SQIVND (reference sequence). CDR3 size: 15 residues.

The chain uses TRBV6-1 and TRBJ1-1, with 7 positions matching TRBD1. CDR1 is MNHNS and CDR2 is SASEGT in the germline V gene. The CDR3 has 14 residues. Trimming cost V 2 bases and J 4 bases; bases outside gene matches: 4. CDR3 bases: TGTGCCAGCAGTGAAAGGGGGCGGGGCACTGAAGCTTTCTTT. It yields the protein CASSERGRGTEAFF.

This clone was observed once. The rearrangement uses TRBV10-3 and TRBJ1-1; D remains ambiguous. Germline lookup yields CDR1 ENHRY and CDR2 SYGVKD. CDR3 length: 14 amino acids. V was pared by 2 bases and J by 1 base, with 8 bases between. The CDR3 loop is CAISEAGRNTEAFF. The CDR3 DNA reads TGTGCCATCAGTGAGGCAGGAAGGAACACTGAAGCTTTCTTT.

The V and J genes are TRBV28 and TRBJ1-3; the D is unclear. CDR3 length: 13 residues. CDR1 MDHEN and CDR2 SYDVKM come from the germline V gene. Trimming shortened V by 2 bases and J by 9 bases, and 11 bases separated the two germline ends. CDR3: CASSLTFEGTIYF. The CDR3 DNA is TGTGCCAGCAGTTTAACCTTCGAGGGCACCATATATTTT.

The J gene is TRBJ2-5, the V gene TRBV7-8; D not resolved. V was cut by 1 base and J by 5 bases, with 8 bases left in between. CDR1 and CDR2 (germline): SGHVS, FQNEAQ. The CDR3 runs to 13 residues. The CDR3 DNA is TGTGCCAGCAGCTTAGATTTCTCGGAGACCCAGTACTTC. Its protein product is CASSLDFSETQYF.

The gene calls are TRBV5-4 and TRBJ1-2, with 7 bases identical to TRBD1. V gave up 3 bases and J gave up 4 bases; unmatched junction bases: 6. CDR1 and CDR2 from the germline V gene are SGHNT and YYREEE (reference sequence). CDR3 length: 14 residues. The CDR3 DNA follows: TGTGCCAGCAGCTCCTACGGGGACAGCTATGGCTACACCTTC. Protein: CASSSYGDSYGYTF.

V and J are TRBV19 and TRBJ2-3; TRBD2 agrees at 9 bases. CDR1 is LNHDA and CDR2 is SQIVND in the germline V gene (reference sequence). V shed 10 bases and J 0 bases; nucleotides not matched to a gene: 5. This CDR3 comprises 14 residues. CDR3 protein: CATRLAVSTDTQYF. The CDR3 DNA sequence: TGTGCCACCAGACTAGCGGTGAGCACAGATACGCAGTATTTT. Combining the CDR3 with reference TRBV19 and TRBJ2-3 gives the whole variable domain DGGITQSPKYLFRKEGQNVTLSCEQNLNHDAMYWYRQDPGQGLRLIYYSQIVNDFQKGDIAEGYSVSREKKESFPLTVTSAQKNPTAFYLCATRLAVSTDTQYFGPGTRLTVL.

The chain employs TRBV5-1 and TRBJ1-5; D is perhaps TRBD1 (5 bases). The length of the CDR3 is 13 residues. V dropped 0 bases and J dropped 5 bases, with 6 bases sitting between them. Looked up from germline, CDR1 is SGHRS and CDR2 is YFSETQ. The CDR3 region is CASSLGGDQPQHF. The CDR3 DNA reads as TGCGCCAGCAGCTTGGGGGGGGATCAGCCCCAGCATTTT.

V usage is TRBV9 and J usage is TRBJ2-1; 8 nucleotides agree with TRBD2. CDR1 and CDR2 (germline): SGDLS, YYNGEE. J lost 8 bases, V lost 4 bases, and 11 bases had no gene match. The CDR3 consists of 15 residues. The CDR3 here is CASSPRIAGSDEQFF. CDR3 in DNA: TGTGCCAGCAGCCCCCGGATAGCGGGGTCAGATGAGCAGTTCTTC.

This rearrangement joins TRBV3-1 (or the pseudogene TRBV3-2) to TRBJ2-1; TRBD2 might be the D (6 bases). Trimming left V 0 bases short and J 3 bases short, with 9 bases between. The CDR3 contains 15 residues. Germline assignment: CDR1 LGHDT and CDR2 YNNKEL (reference sequence). CDR3 amino acids: CASSQDSGGYNEQFF. The DNA for the CDR3 is TGTGCCAGCAGCCAAGATTCCGGGGGCTACAATGAGCAGTTCTTC.

J is TRBJ2-1 and V is TRBV6-6, with 9 bases identical to TRBD2. The CDR3 runs 12 residues. Germline V CDR1 and CDR2: MNHNY, SVGAGI (reference sequence). V was pared by 10 bases and J by 7 bases, with 5 bases of the junction left unmatched. CDR3: CATSGGFNEQFF. CDR3 nucleotides: TGTGCCACAAGCGGGGGGTTTAATGAGCAGTTCTTC.

This clone was observed once. The rearrangement joins TRBV3-1 (or the pseudogene TRBV3-2) to TRBJ1-2; D not certain. CDR3 length: 14 amino acids. The germline V and J ends were trimmed by 1 base and 8 bases, with 14 bases remaining between them. Germline CDR1 is LGHDT and CDR2 is YNNKEL (reference sequence). Here the CDR3 reads CASSQASAVEGYTF. The CDR3, as DNA: TGTGCCAGCAGCCAAGCGTCCGCGGTAGAGGGCTACACCTTC.

The chain couples TRBV2 to TRBJ2-7; D not resolved. Germline V gene data show CDR1 as SNHLY and CDR2 as FYNNEI. The CDR3 covers 13 residues. Trimming pared 1 base from V and 1 base from J, leaving 5 bases between. For the CDR3, the DNA is TGTGCCAGCAGTGAAGTCAGTTCCTACGAGCAGTACTTC. Protein product: CASSEVSSYEQYF. The complete variable domain, with remaining parts taken from reference TRBV2 and TRBJ2-7, reads EPEVTQTPSHQVTQMGQEVILRCVPISNHLYFYWYRQILGQKVEFLVSFYNNEISEKSEIFDDQFSVERPDGSNFTLKIRSTKLEDSAMYFCASSEVSSYEQYFGPGTRLTVT.

This clone was observed a handful of times. The chain joins TRBV19 to TRBJ1-6; no definite D call. The length of the CDR3 is 14 residues. Between the trimmed V and J ends, which lost 3 bases and 7 bases, there was a span of 10 bases. Per germline, CDR1 LNHDA and CDR2 SQIVND (reference sequence). CDR3 loop: CASSIDGVNSPLHF. CDR3 in DNA: TGTGCCAGTAGTATTGACGGGGTCAATTCACCCCTCCACTTT.